This entry is about one TCR beta chain. Its antigen is currently not known. Nothing much larger sits one base from this clone, and base qualities are not available. Trimming removed 6 bases from V and 1 base from J; the gene matches leave 13 bases unexplained. From the germline V gene, CDR1 is SGHRS and CDR2 is YFSETQ. Counted from cysteine to phenylalanine, this CDR3 has 18 amino acids. CDR3 DNA is the only sequence kept; it has 54 bases, read in frame from the first base. This sample is part of a study of shared clonotypes between healthy human individuals (dated by TCRdb to the early 2020s). In the study overall: A couple of women and three men aged 18 to 49 years were included in the cohort. For each donor, three plates each were used for CD4 naive and CD4 memory, two plates were used for CD8 naive, and one plate was used for CD8 memory. To increase sequencing depth and limit assay-specific biases, different laboratories used diverse techniques to prepare libraries and sequence TCR repertoires. Blood TCR repertoires of 5 or 6 healthy adults were deeply sequenced to estimate repertoire size and the extent of clonotype sharing between individuals. Leukapheresis yielded between about 0.94 and 10 billion PBMCs per donor.

The donors were healthy, HIV-negative adults who had no recently reported acute infections or vaccinations. All donors were Caucasian adults living in Nashville, Tennessee, USA. CD4+ T cells were enriched by magnetic negative selection, after which naive cells were positively selected on CD45RA and the negative fraction was taken as the memory subset. After blood collection by leukapheresis, PBMCs were isolated using Ficoll-Histopaque density gradient centrifugation and then cryopreserved in the vapor phase of liquid nitrogen. Analytical flow cytometry was used to check the purity and quantity of every magnetically sorted T cell population. From each sorted fraction, genomic DNA was isolated and quantified by UV absorbance on a Nanodrop 2000c. Overall study outcomes, separate from this receptor: Naive subsets generally had larger estimated clonotype richness than memory subsets did. Sampling was restricted to blood, and TCR repertoires in tissue are likely to differ from TCR repertoires in blood. Based on pairwise subsampling, the degree of clonotype sharing among donors was expected to be affected by sequencing depth. The genetic and exposure-history diversity represented was limited by the small number of donors. Rarefaction of sorted-subset datasets indicated incomplete sequencing despite the large sequencing depth. Roughly 5% of naive CD4, roughly 3.6% of naive CD8, roughly 2.5% of memory CD4, and over 0.35% of memory CD8 clonotypes were shared across several donors. Clonotypes shared by all four sorted-subset donors showed higher generation probabilities than non-shared clonotypes.

TCR CDR3 regions were amplified from genomic DNA by multiplex PCR using the deep immunoSEQ assay. Extracted genomic DNA from each cell subset was spread evenly across all wells of several immunoSEQ 96-well plates, with each plate serving as a replicate. For sorted subsets, each replicate PCR was loaded with 200 to 250 ng genomic DNA, equivalent to about 30,000 T cell genomes. Purified libraries were quantified with a Qubit 3.0 fluorometer, sized on a Bioanalyzer 2100, and re-quantified with the KAPA Library Quantification kit. A separate single-read 150-cycle Illumina NextSeq 550 flow cell was used to sequence each immunoSEQ 96-well plate. The authors processed their data as follows. The immunoSEQ output contained only junctional sequences without quality scores, so filtering could not match that applied to full-length reads. To assign V/J genes and CDR3, sequences were annotated using PyIR, a Python wrapper for IgBLAST v1.9, with IMGT germline references. Reads were removed for weak V/J assignments (E-value above 1e-6), missing CDR3, stop codons, out-of-frame junctions, or ambiguous translated residues. V3J clonotypes were defined as sequences sharing an identical inferred V gene, J gene, and CDR3 amino acid sequence. The percentage overlap between two repertoires was calculated by dividing the number of shared unique clonotypes by the size of the smaller repertoire. Richness of each repertoire was evaluated using RTK rarefaction, the Chao1 estimator, and Recon v2.1 estimates of unobserved clonotypes. Generation probabilities were computed with OLGA for all TCRbeta clonotypes obtained by the gDNA method from a handful of donors. The table comes from immuneACCESS by way of TCRdb, which keeps in-frame sequences with V and J called. Part of the clones is missing from these tables; in studies checked, under half for an unresolved V gene and the rest for unknown reasons. Clonal size and the V and J genes are those of that table, whereas D and trimming came from the DNA. This sample has 1.5 million to 1.9 million clones in its table, and 98% of those were observed once. Less than 0.55% of the sample goes to the ten largest clones.

In this chain, TRBV5-1 is recombined with TRBJ2-2; 9 nucleotides in the junction match TRBD2. Sequenced input: naive CD4+ T cells sorted from blood. The sample's cell subset or site label is to be understood as: CD45RA+ positively selected. This receptor was identified in a man under 40 in good health. The encoded CDR3 is CASKARGGYYLNTGELFF. The nucleotide sequence reads as follows: TGCGCCAGCAAGGCGCGGGGGGGTTATTATCTGAACACCGGGGAGCTGTTTTTT.